Presented here are 4 T cell receptor beta chains from one specimen sequenced in a study of blood T cell repertoires in COVID-19. Profiling relied on immunoSEQ multiplex PCR, and the TCRdb table lists in-frame clones only, not all of them. The data contain under 200,000 clones, about 80% of them singletons. The sequenced sample consisted of PBMCs or T cells enriched from blood (not recorded which). The receptors originated from a woman aged 55-70 years with acute COVID-19.

This chain joins TRBV7-6 and TRBJ2-1, with TRBD2 matching 9 bases. V was clipped by 1 base and J by 4 bases; unmatched bases: 2. The germline V gene encodes CDR1 SGHVS and CDR2 FNYEAQ. The CDR3 runs to 15 residues. The CDR3 protein is CASSLGLAVYNEQFF. CDR3 nucleotide sequence: TGTGCCAGCAGCTTAGGACTAGCGGTTTACAATGAGCAGTTCTTC.

This clone came up once. This sequence joins TRBV5-1 and TRBJ2-3; no definite D call. Trimming pared 1 base from V and 4 bases from J, leaving 10 bases between. The germline V gene has CDR1 SGHRS and CDR2 YFSETQ. The CDR3 spans 14 residues. Here the CDR3 reads CASSLTARPDTQYF. For the CDR3, the DNA is TGCGCCAGCAGCTTGACAGCCAGGCCAGATACGCAGTATTTT. The variable domain in full, with the rest retrieved from reference TRBV5-1 and TRBJ2-3, is KAGVTQTPRYLIKTRGQQVTLSCSPISGHRSVSWYQQTPGQGLQFLFEYFSETQRNKGNFPGRFSGRQFSNSRSEMNVSTLELGDSALYLCASSLTARPDTQYFGPGTRLTVL.

The rearrangement uses TRBV6-1 and TRBJ2-3; D is perhaps TRBD1 (6 bases). CDR3 length equals 14 residues. Trimming removed 3 bases at V and 2 bases at J, with 9 bases between. The germline CDR1 and CDR2 sequences are MNHNS and SASEGT. CDR3 sequence: CASSDRGITDTQYF. The CDR3, as DNA: TGTGCCAGCAGTGACAGGGGAATCACAGATACGCAGTATTTT.

The chain links TRBV10-1 to TRBJ2-1; D is perhaps TRBD2 (5 bases). V lost 5 bases to trimming and J lost 3 bases, with 11 bases between them. This CDR3 spans 14 amino acids. Germline CDR1 and CDR2: WNHNN and SYGVQD (reference sequence). The CDR3 region is CASSQRLGYNEQFF. DNA for the CDR3: TGCGCCAGCAGTCAGCGGTTGGGCTACAATGAGCAGTTCTTC.